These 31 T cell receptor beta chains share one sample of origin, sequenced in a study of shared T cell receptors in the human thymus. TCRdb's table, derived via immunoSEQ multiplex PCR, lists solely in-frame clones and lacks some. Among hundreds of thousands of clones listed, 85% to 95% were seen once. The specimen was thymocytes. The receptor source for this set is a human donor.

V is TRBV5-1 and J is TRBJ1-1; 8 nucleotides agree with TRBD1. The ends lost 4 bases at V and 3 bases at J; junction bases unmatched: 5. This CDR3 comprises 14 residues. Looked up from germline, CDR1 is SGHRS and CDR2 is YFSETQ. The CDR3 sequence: CASSDYRGDTEAFF. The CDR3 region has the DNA TGCGCCAGCAGCGACTACAGGGGGGACACTGAAGCTTTCTTT.

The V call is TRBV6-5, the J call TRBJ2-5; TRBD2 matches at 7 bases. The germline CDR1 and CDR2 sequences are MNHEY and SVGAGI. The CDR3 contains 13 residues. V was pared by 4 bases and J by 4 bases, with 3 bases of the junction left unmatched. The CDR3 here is CASSFGLGETQYF. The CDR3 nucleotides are TGTGCCAGCAGTTTTGGACTAGGAGAGACCCAGTACTTC.

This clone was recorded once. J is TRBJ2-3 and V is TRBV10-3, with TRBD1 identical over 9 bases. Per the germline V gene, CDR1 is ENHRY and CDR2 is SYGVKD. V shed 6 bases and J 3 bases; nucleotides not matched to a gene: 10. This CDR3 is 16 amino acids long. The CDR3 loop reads CAISLMDRGGTDTQYF. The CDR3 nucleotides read TGTGCCATCAGCCTTATGGACAGGGGTGGGACAGATACGCAGTATTTT.

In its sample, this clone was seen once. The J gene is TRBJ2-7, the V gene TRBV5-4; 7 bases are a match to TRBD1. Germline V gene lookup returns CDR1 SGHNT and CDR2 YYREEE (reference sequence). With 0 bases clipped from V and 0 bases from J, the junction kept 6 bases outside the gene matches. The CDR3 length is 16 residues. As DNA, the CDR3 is TGTGCCAGCAGCTTGGGGACAGGCTCGAGCTCCTACGAGCAGTACTTC. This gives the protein CASSLGTGSSSYEQYF.

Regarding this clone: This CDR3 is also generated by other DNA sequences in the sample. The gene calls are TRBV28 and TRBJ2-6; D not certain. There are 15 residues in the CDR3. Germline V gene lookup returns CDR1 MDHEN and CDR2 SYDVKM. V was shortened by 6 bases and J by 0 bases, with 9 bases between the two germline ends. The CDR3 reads CASSLKGSGANVLTF. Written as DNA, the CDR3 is TGTGCCAGCAGCCTAAAGGGCTCTGGGGCCAACGTCCTGACTTTC.

DNA of the CDR3: TGTGCCAGCATCCTTGGGGGGGCTATGAACACTGAAGCTTTCTTT. This translates into CASILGGAMNTEAFF. The chain is built from TRBV28 and TRBJ1-1; D perhaps matches TRBD1 (6 bases). V lost 7 bases and J lost 0, with 15 bases in between. Germline V gives CDR1 MDHEN, CDR2 SYDVKM. This CDR3 has 15 residues.

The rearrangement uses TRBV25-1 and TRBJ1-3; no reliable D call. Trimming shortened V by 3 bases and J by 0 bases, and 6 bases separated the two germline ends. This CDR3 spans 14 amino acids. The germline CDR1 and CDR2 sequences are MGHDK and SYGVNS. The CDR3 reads CASSETVSGNTIYF. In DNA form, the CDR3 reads TGTGCCAGCAGTGAGACGGTCTCTGGAAACACCATATATTTT.

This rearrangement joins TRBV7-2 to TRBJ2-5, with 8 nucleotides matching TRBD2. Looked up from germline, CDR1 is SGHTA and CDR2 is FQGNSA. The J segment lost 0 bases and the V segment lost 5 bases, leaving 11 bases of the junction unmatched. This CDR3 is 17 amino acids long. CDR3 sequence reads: CASSRKLLAGYQETQYF. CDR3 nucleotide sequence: TGTGCCAGCAGCCGTAAACTCCTAGCGGGCTACCAAGAGACCCAGTACTTC.

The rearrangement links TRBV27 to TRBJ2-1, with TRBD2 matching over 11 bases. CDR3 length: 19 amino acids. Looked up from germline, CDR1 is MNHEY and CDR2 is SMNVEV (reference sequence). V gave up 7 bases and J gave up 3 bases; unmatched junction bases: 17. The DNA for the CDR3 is TGTGCCAGCATAAGGACGACTAGCGGGATCGCGAAGGACTACAATGAGCAGTTCTTC. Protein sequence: CASIRTTSGIAKDYNEQFF.

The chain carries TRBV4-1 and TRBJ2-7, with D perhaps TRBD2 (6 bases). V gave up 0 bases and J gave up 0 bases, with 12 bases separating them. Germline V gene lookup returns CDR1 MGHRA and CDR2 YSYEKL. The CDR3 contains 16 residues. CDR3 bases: TGCGCCAGCAGCCAAGAAAACGGGGGAAGCTCCTACGAGCAGTACTTC. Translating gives CASSQENGGSSYEQYF.

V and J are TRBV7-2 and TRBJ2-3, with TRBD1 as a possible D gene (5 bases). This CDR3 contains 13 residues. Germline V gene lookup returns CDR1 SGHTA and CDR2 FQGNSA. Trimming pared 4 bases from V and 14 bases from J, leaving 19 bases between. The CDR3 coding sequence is TGTGCCAGCAGCTCGCCGGGTCGACAGATGAGGTATTTT. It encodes CASSSPGRQMRYF. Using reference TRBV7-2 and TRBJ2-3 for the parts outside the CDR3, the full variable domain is GAGVSQSPSNKVTEKGKDVELRCDPISGHTALYWYRQSLGQGLEFLIYFQGNSAPDKSGLPSDRFSAERTGGSVSTLTIQRTQQEDSAVYLCASSSPGRQMRYFGPGTRLTVL.

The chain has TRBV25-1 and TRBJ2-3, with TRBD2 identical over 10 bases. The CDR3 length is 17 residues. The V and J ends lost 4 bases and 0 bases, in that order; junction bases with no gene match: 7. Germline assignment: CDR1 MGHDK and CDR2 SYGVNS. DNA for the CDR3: TGTGCCAGCAGTGCCCCCCCTAGCGGGAGAAGCACAGATACGCAGTATTTT. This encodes CASSAPPSGRSTDTQYF.

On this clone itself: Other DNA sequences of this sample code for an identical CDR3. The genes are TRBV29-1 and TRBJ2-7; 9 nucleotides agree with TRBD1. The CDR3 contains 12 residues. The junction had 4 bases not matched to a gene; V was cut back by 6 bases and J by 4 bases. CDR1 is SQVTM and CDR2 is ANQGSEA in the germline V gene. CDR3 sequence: CSVAGQGYEQYF. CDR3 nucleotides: TGCAGCGTAGCTGGACAGGGGTACGAGCAGTACTTC.

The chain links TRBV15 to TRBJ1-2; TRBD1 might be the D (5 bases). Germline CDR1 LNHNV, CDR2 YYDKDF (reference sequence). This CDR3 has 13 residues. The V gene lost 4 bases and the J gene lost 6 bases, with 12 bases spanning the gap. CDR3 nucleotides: TGTGCCACCAGCATCCAGGGAGAGGATGGCTACACCTTC. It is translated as CATSIQGEDGYTF.

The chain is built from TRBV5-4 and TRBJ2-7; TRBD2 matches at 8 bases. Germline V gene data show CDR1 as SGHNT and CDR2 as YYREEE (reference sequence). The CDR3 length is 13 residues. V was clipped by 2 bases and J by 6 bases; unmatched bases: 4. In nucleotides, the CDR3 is TGTGCCAGCAGCTTCGGACTAGCAAGCGAGCAGTACTTC. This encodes CASSFGLASEQYF.

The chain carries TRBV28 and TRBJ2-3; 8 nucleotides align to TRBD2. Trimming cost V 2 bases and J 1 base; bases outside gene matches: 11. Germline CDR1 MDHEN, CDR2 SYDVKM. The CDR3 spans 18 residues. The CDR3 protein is CASSLTPPGGAGTDTQYF. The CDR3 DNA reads TGTGCCAGCAGTTTAACCCCCCCGGGGGGGGCAGGCACAGATACGCAGTATTTT.

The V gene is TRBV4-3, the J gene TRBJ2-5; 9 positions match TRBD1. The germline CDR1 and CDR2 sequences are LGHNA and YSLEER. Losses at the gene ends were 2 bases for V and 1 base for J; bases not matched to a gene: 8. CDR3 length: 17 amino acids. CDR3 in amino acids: CASSQRGDREVQETQYF. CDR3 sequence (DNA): TGCGCCAGCAGCCAAAGGGGGGACAGGGAGGTCCAAGAGACCCAGTACTTC.

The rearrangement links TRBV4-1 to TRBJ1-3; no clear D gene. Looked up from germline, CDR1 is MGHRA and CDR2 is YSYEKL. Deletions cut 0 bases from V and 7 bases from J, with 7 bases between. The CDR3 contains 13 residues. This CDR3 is CASSQECDNTIYF. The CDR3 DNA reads TGCGCCAGCAGCCAAGAATGCGATAACACCATATATTTT.

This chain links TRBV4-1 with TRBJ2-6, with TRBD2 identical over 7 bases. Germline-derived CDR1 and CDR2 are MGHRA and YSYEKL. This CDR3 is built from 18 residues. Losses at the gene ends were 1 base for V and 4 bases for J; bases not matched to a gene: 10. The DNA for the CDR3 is TGCGCCAGCAGCCAAGGTGGGAGGGCGCGTTGGGGGGCCAACGTCCTGACTTTC. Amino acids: CASSQGGRARWGANVLTF.

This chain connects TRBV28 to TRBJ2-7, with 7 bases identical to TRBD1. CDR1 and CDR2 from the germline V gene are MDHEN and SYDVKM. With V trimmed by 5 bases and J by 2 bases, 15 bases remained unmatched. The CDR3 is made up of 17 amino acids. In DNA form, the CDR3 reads TGTGCCAGCAGTCCGAGGGACAGCTTCATCATACCCTACGAGCAGTACTTC. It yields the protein CASSPRDSFIIPYEQYF.

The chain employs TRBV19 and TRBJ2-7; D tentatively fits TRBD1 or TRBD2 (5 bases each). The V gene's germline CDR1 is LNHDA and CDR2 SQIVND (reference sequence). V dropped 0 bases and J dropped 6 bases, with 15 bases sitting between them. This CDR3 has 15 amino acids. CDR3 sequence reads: CASSIDAGDGGEQYF. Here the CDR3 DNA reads TGTGCCAGTAGTATAGATGCCGGGGACGGTGGCGAGCAGTACTTC.

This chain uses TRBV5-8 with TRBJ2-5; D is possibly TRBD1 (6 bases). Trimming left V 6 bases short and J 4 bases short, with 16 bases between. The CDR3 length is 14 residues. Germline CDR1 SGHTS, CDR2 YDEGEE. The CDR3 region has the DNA TGTGCCAGCACCCCTCCGGGACACGGAGAGACCCAGTACTTC. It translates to CASTPPGHGETQYF.

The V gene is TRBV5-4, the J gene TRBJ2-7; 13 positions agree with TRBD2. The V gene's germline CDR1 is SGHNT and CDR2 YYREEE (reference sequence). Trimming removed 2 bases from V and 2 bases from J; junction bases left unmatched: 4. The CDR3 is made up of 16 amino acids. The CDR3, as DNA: TGTGCCAGCAGCTTAGCCGGGACTAGCGGGACCTACGAGCAGTACTTC. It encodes CASSLAGTSGTYEQYF.

The CDR3 here is CASSNKFAVRSRARGGELFF. Here the CDR3 DNA reads TGTGCCAGCAGTAACAAATTCGCCGTGAGGAGTCGGGCTCGGGGCGGGGAGCTGTTTTTT. The chain has TRBV27 and TRBJ2-2, with TRBD2 as a possible D gene (5 bases). Per germline, CDR1 MNHEY and CDR2 SMNVEV (reference sequence). This CDR3 spans 20 amino acids. Trimming shortened V by 5 bases and J by 7 bases, and 32 bases separated the two germline ends.

CDR3 amino acids: CASRPTSGRARRSQYF. Written as DNA, the CDR3 is TGTGCCAGTAGACCCACTAGCGGGAGGGCCCGGCGGTCGCAGTATTTT. The rearrangement uses TRBV19 and TRBJ2-3; 13 bases line up with TRBD2. The CDR3 totals 16 residues. Per the germline V gene, CDR1 is LNHDA and CDR2 is SQIVND (reference sequence). V shed 6 bases and J 10 bases; nucleotides not matched to a gene: 13.

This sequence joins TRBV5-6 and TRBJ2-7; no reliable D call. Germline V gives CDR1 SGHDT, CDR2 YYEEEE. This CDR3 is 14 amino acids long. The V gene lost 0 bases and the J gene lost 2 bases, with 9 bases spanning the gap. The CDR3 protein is CASSLGRPPYEQYF. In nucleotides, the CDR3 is TGTGCCAGCAGCTTGGGCAGACCCCCCTACGAGCAGTACTTC.

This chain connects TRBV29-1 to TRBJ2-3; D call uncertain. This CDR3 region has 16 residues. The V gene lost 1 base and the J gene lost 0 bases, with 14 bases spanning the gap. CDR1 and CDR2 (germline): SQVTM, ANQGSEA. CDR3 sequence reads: CSVEGSAAASTDTQYF. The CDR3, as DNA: TGCAGCGTTGAAGGCTCGGCGGCAGCTAGCACAGATACGCAGTATTTT.

CDR3 nucleotides: TGTGCCAGCAGTTGGAGCACTAAGTTGGGCTCCTACGAGCAGTACTTC. Its translation: CASSWSTKLGSYEQYF. V is TRBV27 and J is TRBJ2-7; D gene ambiguous. The germline gives CDR1 MNHEY, CDR2 SMNVEV (reference sequence). Trimming pared 4 bases from V and 0 bases from J, leaving 16 bases between. This CDR3 is 16 amino acids long.

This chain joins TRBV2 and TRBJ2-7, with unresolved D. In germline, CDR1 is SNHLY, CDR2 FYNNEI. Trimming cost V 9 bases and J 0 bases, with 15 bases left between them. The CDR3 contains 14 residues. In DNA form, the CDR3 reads TGTGCCAGACAAATCACCAGTCTCTCCTACGAGCAGTACTTC. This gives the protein CARQITSLSYEQYF.

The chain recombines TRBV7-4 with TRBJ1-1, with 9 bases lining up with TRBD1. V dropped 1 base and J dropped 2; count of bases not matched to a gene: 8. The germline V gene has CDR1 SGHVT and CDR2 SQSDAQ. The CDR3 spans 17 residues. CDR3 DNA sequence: TGTGCCAGCAGCTTAGTGTACAGGGGGCGCGGAAACACTGAAGCTTTCTTT. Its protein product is CASSLVYRGRGNTEAFF.

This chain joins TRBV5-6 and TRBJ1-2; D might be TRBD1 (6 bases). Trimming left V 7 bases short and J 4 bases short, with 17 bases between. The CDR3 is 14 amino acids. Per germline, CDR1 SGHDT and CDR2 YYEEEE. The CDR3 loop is CASRKGGPGYGYTF. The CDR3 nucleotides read TGTGCCAGCCGCAAGGGGGGACCCGGCTATGGCTACACCTTC.